A selection of T cell receptor beta chains follows, all from one sample in a study of cytomegalovirus exposure and HLA in healthy donors. Using immunoSEQ multiplex PCR, the repertoire was profiled, and TCRdb retains in-frame clones only, with some absent. The sample has approximately 100,000 clones, 70% to 90% seen once. The sequenced material came from PBMCs. All receptors come from a woman in her twenties or thirties in good health and CMV-seronegative. The CDR3 runs from the conserved cysteine through the conserved F or W. The D gene is left open where the match is weak.

d_call j_call cdr3_length v_call cdr3_aa
TRBD1 TRBJ2-7 16 TRBV5-6 CASSGFGQGRPYEQYF
TRBD2 TRBJ2-3 17 TRBV6-4 CASSDPGTSGIVDTQYF
TRBD1 TRBJ2-7 15 TRBV28 CASLTPGQGVGEQYF
- TRBJ1-1 13 TRBV4-3 CASCRALNTEAFF
- TRBJ1-2 14 TRBV29-1 CSVARQAERYGYTF
- TRBJ2-3 16 TRBV10-3 CAIRSGRTRGTDTQYF
- TRBJ2-7 13 TRBV6-6 CASSLGVQSQEYF
TRBD2 TRBJ2-1 15 TRBV7-9 CASSFVAGGFNEQFF
TRBD1 TRBJ2-3 15 TRBV7-9 CASTPWTGGADTQYF
TRBD2 TRBJ2-2 16 TRBV5-1 CASSLSGTSGTGELFF
- TRBJ2-3 14 TRBV9 CASSVSGPTDTQYF
- TRBJ2-2 14 TRBV7-9 CASSLDYNTGELFF
- TRBJ2-1 14 TRBV10-3 CASREGQAGGRSIF
- TRBJ1-2 15 TRBV6-5 CASSYSIPGGGGYTF
TRBD2 TRBJ2-5 15 TRBV7-2 CASSFTSGGGETQYF
- TRBJ1-6 16 TRBV12-2 CASSLGVSSYNSPLHF
- TRBJ1-1 13 TRBV11-1 CASSTGMNTEAFF
TRBD1 TRBJ1-2 14 TRBV29-1 CSVEPGQGADGYTF
- TRBJ2-1 16 TRBV18 CASSPRQGSGVNEQFF
- TRBJ2-2 15 TRBV6-6 CASSYYRDRAGELFF
- TRBJ2-7 14 TRBV28 CATARALANYEQYF
TRBD1 TRBJ1-1 15 TRBV5-1 CASSKTGGGFIEAFF
- TRBJ2-5 14 TRBV6-6 CASSYGAVKETQYF
- TRBJ1-2 13 TRBV5-6 CASSLALEDGYTF
- TRBJ1-5 15 TRBV19 CASTFSRGVNQPQHF
TRBD1 TRBJ1-1 14 TRBV7-9 CASTEGARNTEAFF
TRBD1 TRBJ1-4 15 TRBV6-6 CASRDRGWINEKLFF
- TRBJ2-7 11 TRBV20-1 CSAPRGYEQYF
- TRBJ1-1 16 TRBV15 CATSREGPPAGTEAFF
- TRBJ2-7 16 TRBV18 CASSLQGLDTSYEQYF
- TRBJ2-7 13 TRBV6-1 CASRTSGVYEQYF
- TRBJ1-5 15 TRBV27 CASRPSLGSHQPQHF
TRBD1 TRBJ2-7 13 TRBV28 CAIFPQGAGEQYF
TRBD2 TRBJ2-2 16 TRBV28 CASSFQGPAGGGELFF
TRBD1 TRBJ1-5 16 TRBV9 CASSGPGTGVNQPQHF
TRBD1 TRBJ2-7 14 TRBV10-2 CASSGQGPSYEQYF
- TRBJ1-2 13 TRBV6-5 CASTSGWGSGYTF
- TRBJ2-6 15 TRBV28 CASRGGGSGANVLTF
- TRBJ1-4 16 TRBV2 CASSALGLGLNEKLFF
TRBD1 TRBJ1-4 14 TRBV5-6 CASSLGGIDEKLFF
- TRBJ1-1 11 TRBV6-6 CAGGEGTEAFF
- TRBJ1-1 14 TRBV6-5 CASSYSQGYTEAFF
TRBD1 TRBJ1-6 15 TRBV7-8 CASSYMTGANSPLHF
- TRBJ2-1 14 TRBV9 CASSLQGSYNEQFF
- TRBJ2-2 13 TRBV7-2 CASSYQRTGELFF
- TRBJ2-7 13 TRBV2 CASSARVLDEQYF
- TRBJ2-7 14 TRBV7-6 CASSLSDISYEQYF
- TRBJ1-1 13 TRBV4-3 CASSQGRVGEAFF
- TRBJ2-3 19 TRBV7-8 CASSSELGGPGQITDTQYF
- TRBJ2-1 19 TRBV21-1 CASSAPRTGMFSPYNEQFF
- TRBJ2-7 14 TRBV9 CASSVRQGRDEQYF
TRBD1 TRBJ1-5 15 TRBV4-1 CASSQGETGGVPQHF
TRBD1 TRBJ2-7 16 TRBV6-6 CASTALQTGERHEQYF
- TRBJ2-3 12 TRBV9 CASSVGGLTQYF
- TRBJ2-7 13 TRBV5-1 CASSLTNFYEQYF
- TRBJ2-3 14 TRBV14 CASSQSLGGDTQYF
TRBD1 TRBJ2-3 15 TRBV5-6 CASSARTGLQDTQYF
- TRBJ1-1 11 TRBV5-4 CASTAGTEAFF
TRBD2 TRBJ2-1 15 TRBV7-2 CASSRRLREIYEQFF
- TRBJ1-6 14 TRBV7-3 CASSLVGDNSPLHF